A selection of T cell receptor beta chains follows, all from one sample in a study of vaccination effects on CD4 cells after COVID-19. Assay used: immunoSEQ multiplex PCR; TCRdb lists only in-frame clones, some missing. The sample lists 74,000 or so clones; about four fifths were seen once. Antigens for these TCRs are unknown. Sequencing was performed on CD4+ T cells from PBMCs cultured with SARS-CoV-2 spike peptides, taken before COVID-19 vaccination. The receptors stem from a human donor who received a COVID-19 vaccine. The CDR3 runs from the conserved cysteine through the conserved F or W. The D gene is left open where the match is weak. Only part of the rows carry a size: once, few, many, or a class if the clone is expanded.

clone size: -
J gene: TRBJ2-5
V gene: TRBV19
D gene: TRBD2
CDR3 protein: CASSIGGGTETQYF
CDR3 DNA: TGTGCCAGTAGTATAGGGGGGGGGACGGAGACCCAGTACTTC

clone size: -
J gene: TRBJ1-1
V gene: TRBV7-2
D gene: -
CDR3 protein: CASRPDPLNTEAFF
CDR3 DNA: TGTGCCAGCAGGCCAGACCCGTTGAACACTGAAGCTTTCTTT

clone size: once
J gene: TRBJ2-3
V gene: TRBV20-1
D gene: -
CDR3 protein: CSAPYTDTQYF
CDR3 DNA: TGCAGTGCTCCCTACACAGATACGCAGTATTTT

clone size: -
J gene: TRBJ2-3
V gene: TRBV11-3
D gene: -
CDR3 protein: CASSANGGTDTQYF
CDR3 DNA: TGTGCCAGCAGCGCCAACGGGGGCACAGATACGCAGTATTTT

clone size: once
J gene: TRBJ2-3
V gene: TRBV7-3
D gene: TRBD1
CDR3 protein: CASSSNRGSTDTQYF
CDR3 DNA: TGTGCCAGCAGCTCCAACAGGGGCTCCACAGATACGCAGTATTTT

clone size: few
J gene: TRBJ1-4
V gene: TRBV5-1
D gene: TRBD1
CDR3 protein: CASRTGGYEKLFF
CDR3 DNA: TGCGCCAGCAGGACAGGGGGATATGAAAAACTGTTTTTT

clone size: -
J gene: TRBJ2-3
V gene: TRBV2
D gene: -
CDR3 protein: CASSVFRRGTTDTQYF
CDR3 DNA: TGTGCCAGCAGTGTGTTCCGGCGGGGAACCACAGATACGCAGTATTTT

clone size: once
J gene: TRBJ2-2
V gene: TRBV11-1
D gene: -
CDR3 protein: CASSPFRGFRTGELFF
CDR3 DNA: TGTGCCAGCAGCCCTTTTCGGGGGTTCCGCACCGGGGAGCTGTTTTTT

clone size: -
J gene: TRBJ2-5
V gene: TRBV2
D gene: TRBD2
CDR3 protein: CASSRRGGETQYF
CDR3 DNA: TGTGCCAGCTCAAGGCGGGGGGGGGAGACCCAGTACTTC

clone size: -
J gene: TRBJ1-1
V gene: TRBV6-9
D gene: -
CDR3 protein: CATFTEAFF
CDR3 DNA: TGTGCCACGTTCACTGAAGCTTTCTTT

clone size: -
J gene: TRBJ2-2
V gene: TRBV6-5
D gene: TRBD1
CDR3 protein: CASSSGTGTTGELFF
CDR3 DNA: TGTGCCAGCAGCTCCGGGACAGGGACCACCGGGGAGCTGTTTTTT

clone size: -
J gene: TRBJ2-3
V gene: TRBV7-3
D gene: TRBD2
CDR3 protein: CASSKRTSGGAGSSTDTQYF
CDR3 DNA: TGTGCCAGCAGCAAACGGACTAGCGGGGGGGCGGGATCCAGTACAGATACGCAGTATTTT